A single T cell receptor (beta chain) is shown here with its context. Frequency shows this clonotype is medium-sized (0.01 to 0.1%); no count was noted. Its antigen remains unidentified. The cysteine opens and the phenylalanine closes a CDR3 of 12 amino acids. The coding DNA is unavailable. CDR1 and CDR2 (DFQATT, SNEGSKA) derive from the germline V gene (reference sequence). The sample originates from a study of diagnostic markers for celiac disease (dated by TCRdb to the early 2020s). Instrument on record: Illumina MiSeq. Based on TCRdb reprocessing of the reads, there is one entry per CDR3 protein sequence, and DNA is missing. The sample has about 1,000 distinct CDR3 sequences on record. Roughly 10% of the sample belongs to the ten largest clones.

This sequence originates from a human donor. Sequencing was carried out using either unsorted cells or a sorted T cell fraction (not recorded which). This chain is built from TRBV20-1 and TRBJ1-1; TCRdb outputs TRBD1, but without DNA this stays unchecked. The CDR3 has the sequence CSAPDSKTEAFF.